One and the same sample provided the 13 T cell receptor beta chains below, sequenced in a study of blood T cell repertoires in COVID-19. Sequencing used immunoSEQ multiplex PCR; TCRdb keeps in-frame clones, though not all of them. The sample shows about 130,000 clones, about 80% of them seen only once. Sequenced sample: peripheral blood. These receptors all stem from a woman in her forties or fifties with acute or convalescent COVID-19.

The CDR3 loop reads CASSNRAGTEAFF. The CDR3 nucleotides read TGTGCCAGCAGTAACAGGGCTGGTACTGAAGCTTTCTTT. The chain links TRBV6-2 or TRBV6-3 to TRBJ1-1, with D possibly TRBD1 on 6 matching bases. Trimming stripped 5 bases from V and 5 bases from J, with 12 bases between. The CDR3 has 13 residues. The germline gives CDR1 MNHEY, CDR2 SVGEGT.

J is TRBJ1-5 and V is TRBV7-9; D possibly corresponds to TRBD1 (6 bases). The CDR3 consists of 14 residues. The V gene's germline CDR1 is SEHNR and CDR2 FQNEAQ (reference sequence). Trimming removed 5 bases at V and 9 bases at J, with 17 bases between. The CDR3 DNA is TGTGCCAGCAGCCCCGGGACAATTGGGTGGCCCCAGCATTTT. Its protein is CASSPGTIGWPQHF.

This chain joins TRBV11-3 and TRBJ2-6; maybe TRBD2 (5 bases). V was clipped by 5 bases and J by 4 bases, with 18 bases between them. Looked up from germline, CDR1 is SGHNT and CDR2 is YENEEA. CDR3 length: 17 amino acids. CDR3 sequence: CASSLSSRDAGANVLTF. Written as DNA, the CDR3 is TGTGCCAGCAGCCTCTCCTCCCGGGATGCGGGGGCCAACGTCCTGACTTTC.

This clone was counted between two and nine times. The chain uses TRBV3-1 (or the pseudogene TRBV3-2) and TRBJ2-5; 7 positions match TRBD1. The trim removed 1 base at V and 1 base at J, leaving 3 bases unmatched. This CDR3 contains 15 residues. Per the germline V gene, CDR1 is LGHDT and CDR2 is YNNKEL (reference sequence). CDR3: CASSQGQGPQETQYF. As DNA, the CDR3 is TGTGCCAGCAGCCAAGGACAGGGTCCCCAAGAGACCCAGTACTTC.

In nucleotides, the CDR3 is TGTGCCAGCAGCTTGTACACGCCGTACTCCTATAATTCACCCCTCCACTTT. Amino acids: CASSLYTPYSYNSPLHF. The V call is TRBV5-6, the J call TRBJ1-6; D remains ambiguous. Trimming removed 1 base at V and 0 bases at J, with 11 bases between. The CDR3 is 17 residues long. The V gene's germline CDR1 is SGHDT and CDR2 YYEEEE.

This sequence joins TRBV6-5 and TRBJ1-2; D unclear. This CDR3 comprises 14 residues. V was trimmed by 6 bases and J by 0 bases, leaving 11 bases between them. Germline V gene lookup returns CDR1 MNHEY and CDR2 SVGAGI. CDR3 sequence (DNA): TGTGCCAGCAGGCGCCTAGCAGCTAACTATGGCTACACCTTC. Residues: CASRRLAANYGYTF.

This clone was detected once. The CDR3: CASSSIAGEVETQYF. CDR3 DNA sequence: TGTGCCAGCAGTTCCATCGCGGGAGAGGTTGAGACCCAGTACTTC. V usage is TRBV27 and J usage is TRBJ2-5, with TRBD2 matching over 7 bases. J was trimmed by 5 bases and V by 4 bases; bases with no gene match: 10. Germline-derived CDR1 and CDR2 are MNHEY and SMNVEV (reference sequence). This CDR3 is 15 amino acids long.

This clone was seen a handful of times. The sample has other DNA sequences that encode this CDR3 too. V gene TRBV6-5 combines with J gene TRBJ2-5; no reliable D call. There are 13 residues in the CDR3. The germline gives CDR1 MNHEY, CDR2 SVGAGI. V shed 10 bases and J shed 7 bases, with 19 bases lying between them. CDR3 region: CATRPPGVSTQYF. As DNA, the CDR3 is TGTGCCACCCGCCCCCCAGGCGTATCGACCCAGTACTTC.

This chain connects TRBV18 to TRBJ2-7; no clear D. V shed 2 bases and J shed 4 bases, with 9 bases lying between them. The germline V gene has CDR1 KGHSH and CDR2 LQKENI. The CDR3 runs 13 residues. CDR3 region: CASSPFEAYEQYF. CDR3 DNA sequence: TGTGCCAGCTCACCATTCGAAGCTTACGAGCAGTACTTC.

The J gene is TRBJ1-2, the V gene TRBV19, with 9 bases that match TRBD1. With 5 bases clipped from V and 8 bases from J, the junction kept 12 bases outside the gene matches. The CDR3 loop spans 15 amino acids. The V gene's germline CDR1 is LNHDA and CDR2 SQIVND (reference sequence). The CDR3 region has the DNA TGTGCCAGTAGTCCCCGGGACAGGGTAAACGGGGGCTACACCTTC. Residues: CASSPRDRVNGGYTF.

The V gene is TRBV11-3, the J gene TRBJ1-4; a possible D gene is TRBD1 (5 bases). The CDR3 is 15 residues long. The germline V and J ends were trimmed by 5 bases and 5 bases, with 15 bases remaining between them. Germline CDR1 reads SGHNT; CDR2 reads YENEEA. The DNA for the CDR3 is TGTGCCAGCAGCCGAAAAGGGGCGGGGAATGAAAAACTGTTTTTT. Its translation is CASSRKGAGNEKLFF.

The CDR3 region is CASSLTIYQPQHF. Written as DNA, the CDR3 is TGTGCCAGCAGTTTAACTATTTATCAGCCCCAGCATTTT. This chain connects TRBV27 to TRBJ1-5; D is ambiguous. This CDR3 has 13 amino acids. Germline assignment: CDR1 MNHEY and CDR2 SMNVEV (reference sequence). Trimming took 2 bases from V and 5 from J, leaving 7 bases between them.

J is TRBJ2-2 and V is TRBV28; D is ambiguous. The CDR3 is 13 amino acids. V was clipped by 1 base and J by 9 bases, with 9 bases between them. Germline V gives CDR1 MDHEN, CDR2 SYDVKM. CDR3 in DNA: TGTGCCAGCAGTTTATTAGAGAGCCGGGAGCTGTTTTTT. Translating it yields CASSLLESRELFF.